These T cell receptor beta chains were read from a single sample in a study of beta chain features in type 1 diabetes. Data came from immunoSEQ multiplex PCR; TCRdb stores just in-frame clones and leaves some out. In the table there are about 370,000 clones, 9.6% of which are singletons. The sequenced sample consisted of central memory CD4+ T cells from blood. The receptor set was obtained from a man aged 25-40 years with type 1 diabetes. Both conserved end residues are trimmed from each CDR3. Each record gives: V gene, clone size, J gene, CDR3 protein. Part of the rows lack a size; the others show once, few, many or a class for expanded clones.

TRBV29-1	NA	TRBJ2-3	SATGHSTEGATDTQY
TRBV7-2	few	TRBJ1-1	ASSSNQIGEAF
TRBV2	few	TRBJ2-7	ASSEDGADHEQY
TRBV27	NA	TRBJ2-4	ASSLRERDIQY
TRBV7-9	NA	TRBJ2-5	ASSQTLAQY
TRBV28	few	TRBJ1-3	ASNSMGYAGNTIY
TRBV7-9	NA	TRBJ2-2	ASSNLEGDTGELF
TRBV5-6	few	TRBJ1-1	ASSVWDLDEAF
TRBV10-2	few	TRBJ1-4	AAAETKGEKLF
TRBV5-1	few	TRBJ2-5	ASSSLRAGEETQY